Given below is one T cell receptor beta chain in context. V lost 0 bases and J lost 1, with 20 bases in between. There are 19 residues in the CDR3. The germline CDR1 and CDR2 sequences are LNHNV and YYDKDF (reference sequence). In the authors' methods: Researchers report that nucleated cell counts were estimated from reference gene primer amplification. Assay: immunoSEQ multiplex PCR; the TCRdb copy retains only in-frame clones and omits some. The V and J calls and clone size come from that table; D and trimming were worked out from the DNA. Altogether roughly 100,000 clones are present, roughly 87% being singletons, with the ten largest covering 5% to 7.5%. This sample is drawn from a study of blood T cell repertoires in COVID-19. Study background: Both acute and convalescent COVID-19 samples were obtained from the United States, Italy and Spain. The analysed material was cDNA or gDNA that came from T cells, B-cell-depleted T cells, or PBMCs.

This clonotype was sampled from a human donor in a cohort sampled during active COVID-19. The V and J genes are TRBV15 and TRBJ2-3, with D tentatively TRBD2 (6 bases). The specimen was peripheral blood. Here the CDR3 reads CATSRDRLGGWVGTDTQYF. The CDR3 DNA reads as TGTGCCACCAGCAGAGACCGATTGGGGGGTTGGGTGGGCACAGATACGCAGTATTTT.